These T cell receptor beta chains were read from a single sample in a study of T cell repertoires and HLA-DP antigens. TCRdb keeps only in-frame clones here, not all; method: immunoSEQ multiplex PCR. This sample yields about 110,000 clones, of which over 90% are seen a single time; around 0.3% belongs to the top ten. These receptors are not linked to any known antigen. Sequencing was done on a sample of CD4+ T cells from PBMCs. These receptors were taken from a woman between 18 and 29 years old in good health and CMV-seronegative. Each CDR3 is given with its conserved first and last residue. A D gene is named only where the DNA matches it firmly. Clone size appears in some rows only: once, few, many, or a class for an expanded clone.

NA | NA | TRBJ1-4 | TRBV6-1 | CASSEGGDEKLFF | TGTGCCAGCAGTGAGGGGGGAGACGAAAAACTGTTTTTT
NA | NA | TRBJ1-1 | TRBV19 | CASSMAMNTEAFF | TGTGCCAGTAGTATGGCTATGAACACTGAAGCTTTCTTT
NA | NA | TRBJ1-5 | TRBV28 | CASSLDSKYHQPQHF | TGTGCCAGCAGCCTGGACAGTAAATATCATCAGCCCCAGCATTTT
NA | NA | TRBJ2-1 | TRBV20-1 | CSAGPAEQFF | TGCAGTGCTGGCCCAGCCGAGCAGTTCTTC
NA | NA | TRBJ2-1 | TRBV11-2 | CASSLYKGLRNEQFF | TGTGCCAGCAGCCTGTACAAGGGATTACGCAATGAGCAGTTCTTC
NA | NA | TRBJ2-3 | TRBV7-6 | CASSLAPGDTQYF | TGTGCCAGCAGCCTAGCGCCGGGAGATACGCAGTATTTT
NA | NA | TRBJ1-1 | TRBV19 | CASSIGRKNTEAFF | TGTGCCAGTAGTATCGGACGGAAGAACACTGAAGCTTTCTTT
NA | NA | TRBJ2-3 | TRBV11-2 | CASSQGDTQYF | TGTGCCAGCAGCCAGGGAGATACGCAGTATTTT
NA | NA | TRBJ1-1 | TRBV6-5 | CASSYSVQGRSEAFF | TGTGCCAGCAGTTACTCTGTCCAGGGACGTAGTGAAGCTTTCTTT
NA | NA | TRBJ1-1 | TRBV29-1 | CSVGGGKGNTEAFF | TGCAGCGTTGGGGGAGGTAAGGGTAACACTGAAGCTTTCTTT
TRBD1 | NA | TRBJ2-7 | TRBV27 | CASSRFAPLSDREGEQYF | TGTGCCAGCTCCAGGTTTGCCCCCCTCTCCGACAGGGAAGGCGAGCAGTACTTC
NA | NA | TRBJ1-4 | TRBV4-1 | CASSQVFTGLFF | TGCGCCAGCAGCCAAGTTTTCACGGGACTGTTTTTT
NA | NA | TRBJ2-5 | TRBV6-5 | CASSPRQSWETQYF | TGTGCCAGCAGCCCCCGACAGTCCTGGGAGACCCAGTACTTC
NA | NA | TRBJ2-5 | TRBV6-5 | CASSYLGTGETQYF | TGTGCCAGCAGTTACCTGGGGACGGGAGAGACCCAGTACTTC
NA | NA | TRBJ1-2 | TRBV5-6 | CASSLGRLVGYTF | TGTGCCAGCAGCTTGGGACGGCTGGTGGGCTACACCTTC
NA | NA | TRBJ2-4 | TRBV7-9 | CASSSLSGALKNIQYF | TGTGCCAGCAGCTCACTATCAGGGGCCCTCAAAAACATTCAGTACTTC
NA | few | TRBJ1-5 | TRBV9 | CASSVKVSHQPQHF | TGTGCCAGCAGCGTAAAGGTATCTCATCAGCCCCAGCATTTT
NA | NA | TRBJ2-1 | TRBV7-9 | CASSSSGNEQFF | TGTGCCAGCAGCTCGTCTGGCAATGAGCAGTTCTTC
NA | NA | TRBJ1-3 | TRBV5-1 | CASSLDGNTIYF | TGCGCCAGCAGCTTGGATGGAAACACCATATATTTT
TRBD2 | NA | TRBJ2-5 | TRBV5-1 | CASSPGLAASGTQYF | TGCGCCAGCAGCCCGGGACTAGCGGCCTCGGGGACCCAGTACTTC
TRBD2 | NA | TRBJ2-5 | TRBV6-5 | CASSYGTGGYQETQYF | TGTGCCAGCAGTTACGGCACGGGAGGTTACCAAGAGACCCAGTACTTC
NA | NA | TRBJ1-2 | TRBV7-2 | CASSLAVSISYTF | TGTGCCAGCAGCTTAGCGGTCAGTATCAGCTACACCTTC
TRBD2 | NA | TRBJ2-3 | TRBV19 | CASSPRTSLADTQYF | TGTGCCAGTAGCCCCCGGACTAGTTTAGCAGATACGCAGTATTTT
TRBD1 | NA | TRBJ2-7 | TRBV5-4 | CASSLAGGDEQYF | TGTGCCAGCAGCTTGGCAGGGGGCGACGAGCAGTACTTC
TRBD1 | NA | TRBJ2-2 | TRBV7-7 | CASRSGTGGLNTGELFF | TGTGCTAGCAGGTCCGGGACAGGGGGCTTGAACACCGGGGAGCTGTTTTTT
NA | NA | TRBJ2-1 | TRBV7-2 | CASSSRTMIYEQFF | TGTGCCAGCAGCTCTAGGACAATGATATATGAGCAGTTCTTC
NA | NA | TRBJ2-7 | TRBV6-5 | CASSYSGRGSYEQYF | TGTGCCAGCAGTTACTCAGGCAGGGGATCCTACGAGCAGTACTTC
NA | NA | TRBJ1-3 | TRBV7-8 | CASTKGRTVWNTIYF | TGTGCCAGCACCAAAGGGAGGACAGTGTGGAACACCATATATTTT
NA | once | TRBJ2-2 | TRBV4-2 | CASSPLTGNTGELFF | TGTGCCAGCAGCCCCCTAACAGGGAACACCGGGGAGCTGTTTTTT
TRBD2 | NA | TRBJ2-1 | TRBV6-1 | CASHGLAGGYNEQFF | TGTGCCAGCCATGGACTAGCGGGAGGGTATAATGAGCAGTTCTTC